This T cell receptor beta chain appears in the sequencing data of a study of T cell clones after liver transplantation. Looking at the study overall: TCRbeta sequencing after a pre-transplant mixed lymphocyte reaction identified graft-donor-reactive clones, later tracked in post-transplant blood. Patients counted as tolerant after at least one year off all immunosuppression, enzymes not exceeding twice normal. Timepoints were pre-transplant, pre-withdrawal, and after withdrawal was completed or failed.

Only in-frame clones appear in the TCRdb table, and some are missing; sequencing was by immunoSEQ multiplex PCR. This table has 85,000 to 130,000 clones, 75% to 85% appearing once. This clone was counted a single time. Its antigen is unidentified. Whole-study findings and limits: Donor-reactive sequences fell more than third party-reactive ones, suggesting partial deletion.

The CDR3 is 14 residues long. Germline CDR1 is SGHTA and CDR2 is FQGNSA. V was clipped by 4 bases and J by 5 bases; unmatched bases: 5. The clonotype originates from a human donor who received a liver transplant. This material consisted of CD4+ T cells from blood, taken before liver transplant. The chain has TRBV7-2 and TRBJ1-5; 7 bases line up with TRBD1. The CDR3 protein is CASSSGQSYQPQHF. For the CDR3, the DNA is TGTGCCAGCAGCTCGGGACAGTCTTATCAGCCCCAGCATTTT.